The present entry profiles one T cell receptor beta chain with its context. Its specificity is unknown. These data belong to a study of T cells in localized non-small cell lung cancer. Whole-study results and caveats: Exceeding tumor, uninvolved adjacent lung had the highest T cell clonality. Turning up in adjacent lung were a median around 58 of the top 100 tumor clones.

The data were produced by immunoSEQ multiplex PCR, yet TCRdb's version contains in-frame clones alone and is incomplete. The sample carries 75,000 to 90,000 clones, about four fifths recorded once. The clonotype comes from a man aged 40 to 70 with stage I lung adenocarcinoma. The input for sequencing was peripheral blood, taken before any cancer treatment.

The CDR3 here is CASSESILARTDTQYF. The CDR3 DNA follows: TGCGCCAGCAGTGAGTCGATACTAGCTCGAACAGATACGCAGTATTTT. The chain combines TRBV10-2 with TRBJ2-3; D possibly corresponds to TRBD2 (6 bases). Trimming left V 0 bases short and J 3 bases short, with 13 bases between. This CDR3 spans 16 amino acids. Germline V lookup: CDR1 WSHSY, CDR2 SAAADI.